Listed below are T cell receptor beta chains from one sample, sequenced in a study of cytomegalovirus exposure and HLA in healthy donors. Here immunoSEQ multiplex PCR was the method, and the copy in TCRdb shows in-frame clones only, minus some. The top ten clones hold around 7% of a sample with around 170,000 clones, approximately 80% of them seen once. Sequenced: PBMCs. The receptors originated from a woman aged 40 to 50 in good health and CMV-seropositive. The CDR3 runs from the conserved cysteine through the conserved F or W. The D gene is left open where the match is weak. Rows give clone size only sometimes, using once, few, many, or a class for an expanded clone.

V gene,J gene,D gene,clone size,CDR3 protein,CDR3 DNA
TRBV30,TRBJ2-3,.,.,CAWSALTSTDTQYF,TGTGCCTGGAGTGCCTTGACTAGCACAGATACGCAGTATTTT
TRBV5-5,TRBJ1-1,.,.,CASSLGRNTEAFF,TGTGCCAGCAGCTTGGGCAGGAACACTGAAGCTTTCTTT
TRBV30,TRBJ2-1,TRBD2,few,CAWRQYGGVSYNEQFF,TGTGCCTGGAGACAATACGGGGGGGTCTCCTACAATGAGCAGTTCTTC
TRBV9,TRBJ2-2,.,.,CASSAPPRGGPGELFF,TGTGCCAGCAGCGCACCACCGCGAGGGGGACCCGGGGAGCTGTTTTTT
TRBV28,TRBJ2-1,TRBD2,few,CASRVSSGYNEQFF,TGTGCCAGCAGGGTCTCTAGCGGATACAATGAGCAGTTCTTC
TRBV10-1,TRBJ2-5,TRBD2,.,CASSAGGQETQYF,TGCGCCAGCAGCGCGGGAGGCCAAGAGACCCAGTACTTC
TRBV7-9,TRBJ1-2,TRBD1,.,CASSRMGQGRANYGYTF,TGTGCCAGCAGCCGTATGGGACAGGGAAGAGCTAACTATGGCTACACCTTC
TRBV27,TRBJ1-4,.,.,CASSFGVATNEKLFF,TGTGCCAGCAGTTTCGGGGTAGCAACTAATGAAAAACTGTTTTTT
TRBV6-6,TRBJ2-7,TRBD2,.,CASSASGAEQYF,TGTGCCAGCAGCGCTAGCGGGGCGGAGCAGTACTTC
TRBV6-1,TRBJ1-5,.,.,CASSEDSPLFNGGNQPQHF,TGTGCCAGCAGTGAAGACTCTCCGTTGTTTAACGGTGGTAATCAGCCCCAGCATTTT
TRBV9,TRBJ2-4,TRBD2,.,CASSVDPSGGAGVKNIQYF,TGTGCCAGCAGCGTAGATCCTAGCGGGGGGGCCGGGGTTAAAAACATTCAGTACTTC
TRBV4-2,TRBJ2-4,.,.,CASSQEGTVKNIQYF,TGTGCCAGCAGCCAAGAGGGGACTGTGAAAAACATTCAGTACTTC
TRBV28,TRBJ2-4,.,.,CASSKFGNSQYF,TGTGCCAGCAGTAAATTCGGGAACAGTCAGTACTTC
TRBV30,TRBJ1-2,TRBD1,.,CAWSGQGSPGGYTF,TGTGCCTGGAGCGGACAGGGCTCTCCAGGAGGCTACACCTTC
TRBV29-1,TRBJ1-2,.,.,CSVGQEANYGYTF,TGCAGCGTTGGCCAGGAAGCTAACTATGGCTACACCTTC
TRBV7-8,TRBJ1-2,.,once,CASSHPGGGYTF,TGTGCCAGCAGCCACCCGGGGGGTGGCTACACCTTC
TRBV28,TRBJ1-1,.,.,CASSDSGNTEAFF,TGTGCCAGCAGTGATTCGGGGAACACTGAAGCTTTCTTT
TRBV7-3,TRBJ2-2,TRBD2,.,CASSTSGGATGELFF,TGTGCCAGCAGTACTAGCGGGGGGGCCACCGGGGAGCTGTTTTTT
TRBV6-1,TRBJ1-2,.,.,CASSPPGYGYTF,TGTGCCAGCAGTCCCCCGGGTTATGGCTACACCTTC
TRBV11-2,TRBJ2-2,TRBD2,.,CASSFASGGAVLGELFF,TGTGCCAGCAGCTTCGCCAGCGGGGGGGCCGTTCTCGGGGAGCTGTTTTTT
TRBV27,TRBJ2-1,.,.,CASSSTVVYNEQFF,TGTGCCAGCAGTAGCACCGTCGTATACAATGAGCAGTTCTTC
TRBV5-1,TRBJ2-5,.,.,CASSLWTDNPGLPHPETQYF,TGCGCCAGCAGCTTATGGACGGACAACCCCGGGTTACCCCACCCAGAGACCCAGTACTTC
TRBV12-5,TRBJ2-5,TRBD2,.,CASGLVGLAEETQYF,TGTGCTAGTGGTTTGGTGGGACTAGCGGAAGAGACCCAGTACTTC
TRBV30,TRBJ2-4,TRBD2,.,CAWRTSGGTNSQYF,TGTGCCTGGAGGACTAGCGGGGGGACGAACAGTCAGTACTTC
TRBV28,TRBJ1-4,TRBD1,.,CASETSGQGKGGKLFF,TGTGCCAGCGAAACCTCAGGACAGGGCAAGGGTGGAAAACTGTTTTTT
TRBV20-1,TRBJ1-2,.,.,CSVNGYTF,TGCAGTGTTAATGGCTACACCTTC
TRBV28,TRBJ1-2,.,once,CARRWRGQGGYTF,TGTGCCAGGCGCTGGCGGGGGCAGGGTGGCTACACCTTC
TRBV5-4,TRBJ2-7,.,.,CASSLFNAQDEQYF,TGTGCCAGCAGCCTCTTTAACGCTCAGGACGAGCAGTACTTC
TRBV4-1,TRBJ2-1,TRBD2,.,CASSQEGGLAGDNEQFF,TGCGCCAGCAGCCAAGAAGGCGGACTAGCGGGGGACAATGAGCAGTTCTTC
TRBV2,TRBJ1-2,TRBD1,.,CASRRDRAPSYGYTF,TGTGCCAGCAGGAGGGACAGGGCCCCTAGCTATGGCTACACCTTC
TRBV7-9,TRBJ1-4,.,.,CASSSTVNEKLFF,TGTGCCAGCAGCTCGACAGTTAATGAAAAACTGTTTTTT
TRBV6-1,TRBJ2-7,.,.,CASSTDDRSYEQYF,TGTGCCAGCAGTACGGACGACAGGTCCTACGAGCAGTACTTC
TRBV9,TRBJ1-1,TRBD1,.,CASSGRQGESTEAFF,TGTGCCAGCAGCGGACGACAGGGGGAAAGCACTGAAGCTTTCTTT
TRBV4-2,TRBJ1-1,TRBD1,.,CASSRGTGGAIDTEAFF,TGTGCCAGCAGCCGAGGGACAGGGGGCGCCATTGACACTGAAGCTTTCTTT
TRBV5-1,TRBJ2-3,TRBD2,.,CASSLAGGQTDTQYF,TGCGCCAGCAGCTTGGCGGGGGGGCAAACAGATACGCAGTATTTT
TRBV27,TRBJ2-1,TRBD1,.,CASSPLQGWNEQFF,TGTGCCAGCAGCCCCCTACAGGGGTGGAATGAGCAGTTCTTC
TRBV9,TRBJ2-7,.,.,CASSVAPGHSYEQYF,TGTGCCAGCAGCGTAGCTCCGGGACACTCCTACGAGCAGTACTTC
TRBV7-7,TRBJ1-1,.,.,CASSLAEGTEAFF,TGTGCTAGCAGCTTAGCGGAGGGCACTGAAGCTTTCTTT
TRBV4-1,TRBJ2-7,.,.,CASSQPGEEYEQYF,TGCGCCAGCAGCCAACCAGGGGAAGAATACGAGCAGTACTTC
TRBV7-2,TRBJ2-3,.,.,CASSLDSDTQYF,TGTGCCAGCAGCTTAGATTCTGATACGCAGTATTTT
TRBV6-1,TRBJ1-6,.,.,CASSELGRGQNSPLHF,TGTGCCAGCAGTGAACTTGGCAGGGGACAAAATTCACCCCTCCACTTT
TRBV28,TRBJ2-5,.,few,CASSLTRSTQYF,TGTGCCAGCAGTTTAACCCGGTCGACCCAGTACTTC
TRBV27,TRBJ2-3,TRBD2,.,CASSYLAGPGADTQYF,TGTGCCAGCAGTTACTTAGCGGGGCCTGGGGCAGATACGCAGTATTTT
TRBV11-2,TRBJ2-1,TRBD2,.,CASSRTISGGANEQFF,TGTGCCAGCAGCCGCACCATTAGCGGGGGGGCCAATGAGCAGTTCTTC
TRBV5-1,TRBJ2-2,.,.,CASSRQGGDTGELFF,TGCGCCAGCAGTCGGCAGGGGGGTGACACCGGGGAGCTGTTTTTT
TRBV4-1,TRBJ2-2,TRBD1,.,CASSQEQGNGELFF,TGCGCCAGCAGCCAAGAACAGGGGAACGGGGAGCTGTTTTTT
TRBV4-3,TRBJ1-3,.,.,CASSHDSASLSGNTIYF,TGCGCCAGCAGCCACGACAGTGCATCTCTCTCTGGAAACACCATATATTTT
TRBV6-1,TRBJ2-1,TRBD2,.,CASTPPGRGYNEQFF,TGTGCCAGCACACCCCCCGGGCGGGGGTACAATGAGCAGTTCTTC